This T cell receptor (beta chain) comes out of a study of T-cell reconstitution after alpha-beta-depleted transplantation in children. General study points: There were reportedly several hundred expanded graft clones from which alpha-beta T cells came about two months after transplant.

This clonotype has a count of ten or more. Its cognate antigen is unknown. The CDR3 extends over 12 amino acids. The germline V gene encodes CDR1 LGHDT and CDR2 YNNKEL (reference sequence). Trimming removed 1 base from V and 5 bases from J, with 5 bases in between. Unique molecular identifiers were incorporated during preparation of the TCRbeta library. MiXCR, applied by TCRdb to the PCR reads, yields one record per CDR3 protein. The repertoire holds approximately 170,000 distinct CDR3 sequences, around 10% seen once, with 13% in the top ten. The specimen was PBMCs, collected before TCRalphabeta/CD19-depleted stem cell transplant. This clonotype was obtained from a boy younger than 10 with acute myeloid leukemia, due to receive a stem cell transplant. The chain combines TRBV3-1 with TRBJ2-5; D is uncertain. This CDR3 is CASSQVFETQYF. The CDR3 nucleotides are TGTGCCAGCAGCCAAGTTTTCGAGACCCAGTACTTC.